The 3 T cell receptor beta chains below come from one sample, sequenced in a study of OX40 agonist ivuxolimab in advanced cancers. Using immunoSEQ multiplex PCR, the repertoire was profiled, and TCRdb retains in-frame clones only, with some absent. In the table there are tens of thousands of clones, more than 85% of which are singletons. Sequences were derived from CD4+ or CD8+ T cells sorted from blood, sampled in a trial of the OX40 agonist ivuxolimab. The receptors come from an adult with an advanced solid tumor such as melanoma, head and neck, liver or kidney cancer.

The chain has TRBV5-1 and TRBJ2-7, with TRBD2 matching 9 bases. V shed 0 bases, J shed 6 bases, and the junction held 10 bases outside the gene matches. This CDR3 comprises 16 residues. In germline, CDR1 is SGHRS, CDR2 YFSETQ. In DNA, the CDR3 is TGCGCCAGCAGCTTGGCCCTAGCGGGGATCCTAGGCGAGCAGTACTTC. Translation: CASSLALAGILGEQYF.

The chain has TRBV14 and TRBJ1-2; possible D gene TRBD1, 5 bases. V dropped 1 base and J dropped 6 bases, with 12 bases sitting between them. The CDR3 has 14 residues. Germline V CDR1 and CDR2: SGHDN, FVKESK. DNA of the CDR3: TGTGCCAGCAGCCAAGTTCAGGGAGCTCATGGCTACACCTTC. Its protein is CASSQVQGAHGYTF.

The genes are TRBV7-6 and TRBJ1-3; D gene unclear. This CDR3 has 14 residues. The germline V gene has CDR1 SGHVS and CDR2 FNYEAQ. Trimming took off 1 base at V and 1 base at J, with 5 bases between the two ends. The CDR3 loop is CASSLGGSGNTIYF. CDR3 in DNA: TGTGCCAGCAGCTTAGGAGGATCTGGAAACACCATATATTTT.